This T cell receptor beta chain was captured in a study of T cell repertoires in cytomegalovirus infection. In the study overall: CMV epitopes, recently identified HLA-C-restricted and well-studied HLA-B-restricted, were used. Matching HLA type and CMV infection were both indicated by public TCR beta signatures. General study results and limits: Across the ex vivo response, the dominant clonotypes were HLA-C-restricted CMV-specific TCR beta clonotypes. Cumulative frequency (of public TCR beta family members) identified carriers of CMV plus the relevant HLA.

Concerning this clonotype itself: The target antigen is unknown.

One entry per CDR3 protein results from TCRdb running MiXCR on the reads. Of fewer than 350,000 distinct CDR3 sequences in the sample, roughly 28% were seen once. The germline CDR1 and CDR2 sequences are SGHDT and YYEEEE. V lost 4 bases to trimming and J lost 7 bases; unmatched junction nucleotides: 8. This CDR3 is 14 amino acids long. This receptor was identified in a human donor in good health (CMV status not recorded). Some clones in this sample may be carry-over from other donors' samples. The sample was cultured PBMCs, taken from culture after CMV antigen stimulation. V gene TRBV5-6 combines with J gene TRBJ2-7, with 10 bases aligning to TRBD1. CDR3 bases: TGTGCCAGCAGCAGGGACAGGGGAAGAGGTGAGCAGTACTTC. Translation gives CASSRDRGRGEQYF.